The 18 T cell receptor beta chains given below trace back to one sample, sequenced in a study of graft-versus-host responses after intestinal transplantation. Produced via immunoSEQ multiplex PCR; TCRdb's table is partial and in-frame only. The sample carries around 14,000 clones, about 28% recorded once. The specimen comprised alloreactive CD4+ T cells from a mixed lymphocyte reaction culture, sampled before intestinal transplant. Subset given: CFSE-low proliferating T cells sorted from roughly six-day pre-transplant mixed lymphocyte reaction (GvH or HvG direction). The origin of the receptors is a human patient who received an intestinal transplant.

This chain connects TRBV29-1 to TRBJ2-2, with 8 bases lining up with TRBD1. The CDR3 sequence is 15 residues long. Germline V gene sequence: CDR1 SQVTM, CDR2 ANQGSEA. Trimming at V came to 4 bases and at J to 5 bases, leaving 9 bases not matched to a gene. The CDR3 DNA sequence: TGCAGCGTTGTTGGGAGACAGGGGTCTACCGGGGAGCTGTTTTTT. Translating it yields CSVVGRQGSTGELFF.

This clone is a singleton in its sample. The rearrangement joins TRBV4-1 to TRBJ2-2; D is ambiguous. CDR3 length equals 16 residues. The germline V gene has CDR1 MGHRA and CDR2 YSYEKL. The V gene lost 5 bases and the J gene lost 4 bases, with 17 bases spanning the gap. The CDR3 nucleotides read TGCGCCAGCAGCACCAAAAAGATCAACTCCACCGGGGAGCTGTTTTTT. Its protein product is CASSTKKINSTGELFF.

The genes are TRBV5-6 and TRBJ2-3; 10 bases line up with TRBD2. Germline V lookup: CDR1 SGHDT, CDR2 YYEEEE. The CDR3 covers 14 residues. J was trimmed by 7 bases and V by 0 bases; bases with no gene match: 2. In DNA, the CDR3 is TGTGCCAGCAGCTTGGCTAGCGGGAGCTATACGCAGTATTTT. Translated: CASSLASGSYTQYF.

The chain recombines TRBV7-8 with TRBJ2-1, with 10 nucleotides matching TRBD2. The CDR3 is made up of 17 amino acids. Germline V gene data show CDR1 as SGHVS and CDR2 as FQNEAQ. With 2 bases clipped from V and 12 bases from J, the junction kept 16 bases outside the gene matches. The CDR3 nucleotides are TGTGCCAGCAGCTTAAGGACTAGCGGAAACTTGAACAGGGGGCAGTTCTTC. Its protein is CASSLRTSGNLNRGQFF.

This chain connects TRBV18 to TRBJ1-1; 8 bases fit TRBD1. V was pared by 5 bases and J by 1 base, with 9 bases of the junction left unmatched. From germline, CDR1 is KGHSH and CDR2 LQKENI. The CDR3 spans 16 residues. The CDR3 DNA reads TGTGCCAGCTCATCAACCGGGCAGGGGGCGAACACTGAAGCTTTCTTT. Protein product: CASSSTGQGANTEAFF.

The chain links TRBV15 to TRBJ2-2, with D possibly being TRBD2 (5 bases). The CDR3 is made up of 11 amino acids. Germline V gene lookup returns CDR1 LNHNV and CDR2 YYDKDF (reference sequence). Deletions cut 5 bases from V and 13 bases from J, with 11 bases between. CDR3: CATSLEGVLFF. In nucleotides, the CDR3 is TGTGCCACCAGCCTAGAGGGAGTGCTGTTTTTT.

CDR3 nucleotides: TGTGCCAGCAGCTTGAGACTAGCGGGAGGGAGAGATACGCAGTATTTT. Its protein product is CASSLRLAGGRDTQYF. This chain uses TRBV11-1 with TRBJ2-3, with 14 bases matching TRBD2. The CDR3 sequence is 16 residues long. The ends lost 3 bases at V and 5 bases at J; junction bases unmatched: 4. The germline V gene encodes CDR1 SGHAT and CDR2 FQDESV (reference sequence).

The chain's CDR3 is CAWGQNYGYTF. CDR3 bases: TGTGCCTGGGGCCAGAACTATGGCTACACCTTC. This chain uses TRBV30 with TRBJ1-2; D not certain. This CDR3 has 11 amino acids. CDR1 GTSNPN and CDR2 SVGIG come from the germline V gene (reference sequence). V was trimmed by 5 bases and J by 2 bases, leaving 6 bases between them.

This clone was seen a handful of times. The chain joins TRBV5-3 to TRBJ1-1; 7 bases map to TRBD1. TRBV5-3 is given ORF status, its function remaining uncertain. Trimming removed 8 bases from V and 0 bases from J; junction bases left unmatched: 13. The CDR3 length is 16 residues. In DNA, the CDR3 is TGTGCCAGCACAATCCCGGGACAGTCGATGAACACTGAAGCTTTCTTT. Translated, it gives CASTIPGQSMNTEAFF.

This rearrangement joins TRBV4-1 to TRBJ2-7, with D maybe TRBD2 (6 bases). The CDR3 covers 15 residues. Germline-derived CDR1 and CDR2 are MGHRA and YSYEKL. Deletions cut 3 bases from V and 2 bases from J, with 14 bases between. This chain's CDR3 is CASSHPRRGTYEQYF. Written as DNA, the CDR3 is TGCGCCAGCAGCCACCCCAGGCGGGGAACCTACGAGCAGTACTTC.

This clone appeared a few times. CDR3 in amino acids: CASSLFPGRQALLGREQFF. CDR3 DNA sequence: TGTGCCAGCAGCTTATTCCCGGGACGGCAAGCTCTTCTTGGGCGTGAGCAGTTCTTC. This chain joins TRBV7-9 and TRBJ2-1; possibly TRBD1 or TRBD2 for D (5 bases each). Trimming shortened V by 2 bases and J by 9 bases, and 29 bases separated the two germline ends. The CDR3 totals 19 residues. Germline V gene data show CDR1 as SEHNR and CDR2 as FQNEAQ (reference sequence).

The genes are TRBV7-3 and TRBJ2-2; D tentatively fits TRBD1 or TRBD2 (5 bases each). Germline V lookup: CDR1 SGHTA, CDR2 FQGTGA. The CDR3 totals 18 residues. Trimming pared 4 bases from V and 4 bases from J, leaving 22 bases between. DNA of the CDR3: TGTGCCAGCAGCTCAACACCCCGGGACCCCGCGGGCACCGGGGAGCTGTTTTTT. Amino acid sequence: CASSSTPRDPAGTGELFF.

The sample holds a few counts of this clone. This sequence joins TRBV25-1 and TRBJ2-2; a possible D gene is TRBD2 (6 bases). The V end lost 6 bases, the J end lost 7 bases, and 12 bases lay between the germline ends. This CDR3 spans 13 amino acids. Germline CDR1 and CDR2: MGHDK and SYGVNS. The CDR3 protein is CASRGRRGGELFF. CDR3 nucleotide sequence: TGTGCCAGCAGGGGAAGGAGGGGCGGGGAGCTGTTTTTT.

The sample holds a few counts of this clone. This rearrangement joins TRBV9 to TRBJ2-5; the match to TRBD1 covers 10 bases. V lost 0 bases to trimming and J lost 5 bases; unmatched junction nucleotides: 7. Germline V gene sequence: CDR1 SGDLS, CDR2 YYNGEE. CDR3 size: 16 residues. The CDR3 protein is CASSVVPGTGEETQYF. CDR3 sequence (DNA): TGTGCCAGCAGCGTAGTCCCCGGGACAGGGGAGGAGACCCAGTACTTC. Full variable domain (missing parts from reference TRBV9 and TRBJ2-5): DSGVTQTPKHLITATGQRVTLRCSPRSGDLSVYWYQQSLDQGLQFLIQYYNGEERAKGNILERFSAQQFPDLHSELNLSSLELGDSALYFCASSVVPGTGEETQYFGPGTRLLVL.

This clone showed up just a few times. This rearrangement joins TRBV28 to TRBJ2-7; tentative D call: TRBD2 (5 bases). The CDR3 totals 12 residues. Germline V lookup: CDR1 MDHEN, CDR2 SYDVKM. The V end was cut by 2 bases, the J end by 7 bases, with 9 bases between. Written as DNA, the CDR3 is TGTGCCAGCAGTTTAGAGGGAAGAGAGCAGTACTTC. This translates into CASSLEGREQYF. The full variable domain, with the rest looked up from reference TRBV28 and TRBJ2-7, is DVKVTQSSRYLVKRTGEKVFLECVQDMDHENMFWYRQDPGLGLRLIYFSYDVKMKEKGDIPEGYSVSREKKERFSLILESASTNQTSMYLCASSLEGREQYFGPGTRLTVT.

In its sample, this clone was seen once. As DNA, the CDR3 is TGTGCCAGCAGCTCACAGGGGCCACCCCTCCACTTT. Translating gives CASSSQGPPLHF. V and J are TRBV28 and TRBJ1-6; TRBD1 aligns across 7 bases. Trimming took 6 bases from V and 11 from J; bases not matched to a gene: 4. The CDR3 totals 12 residues. Looked up from germline, CDR1 is MDHEN and CDR2 is SYDVKM.

The table lists this clone with a few counts. The gene calls are TRBV5-8 and TRBJ1-6; no firm D call. The CDR3 totals 14 residues. Germline V lookup: CDR1 SGHTS, CDR2 YDEGEE. V lost 0 bases and J 4 bases, leaving 5 bases between the germline ends. CDR3 sequence reads: CASSLGLYNSPLHF. The DNA of the CDR3 is TGTGCCAGCAGCTTGGGACTGTATAATTCACCCCTCCACTTT.

The rearrangement uses TRBV28 and TRBJ2-4; D could derive from TRBD1 or TRBD2 (5 bases each). Germline V CDR1 and CDR2: MDHEN, SYDVKM. The CDR3 is 13 residues long. The V end lost 2 bases, the J end lost 3 bases, and 5 bases lay between the germline ends. This chain's CDR3 is CASSLGGKNIQYF. The CDR3 DNA sequence: TGTGCCAGCAGTTTAGGGGGCAAAAACATTCAGTACTTC.